Shown below are 9 T cell receptor beta chains from a single sample sequenced in a study of blood T cells in healthy people across ages. The use of a sample-barcoded 5' primer and a J-beta primer mix characterized a second PCR of about 7 to 12 cycles. Using its own MiXCR run on the 5' RACE reads, TCRdb lists one record per CDR3 protein. The data contain approximately 690,000 distinct CDR3 sequences, roughly 58% of them singletons. Material for sequencing was blood. These receptors were collected from a man aged 55 to 70 in good health.

CDR3 protein: CASSLEIAGGRETQYF. The CDR3 DNA is TGTGCCAGCAGCTTAGAGATAGCGGGGGGAAGAGAGACCCAGTACTTC. V and J are TRBV7-2 and TRBJ2-5; 10 bases map to TRBD2. V shed 1 base, J shed 4 bases, and the junction held 6 bases outside the gene matches. The germline V gene has CDR1 SGHTA and CDR2 FQGNSA. CDR3 length: 16 residues.

The chain uses TRBV6-2 or TRBV6-3 and TRBJ2-5; D perhaps matches TRBD2 (6 bases). The germline V gene has CDR1 MNHEY and CDR2 SVGEGT. The V gene lost 2 bases and the J gene lost 4 bases, with 14 bases spanning the gap. This CDR3 has 15 residues. The chain's CDR3 is CASSYLGQAGETQYF. The CDR3 DNA sequence: TGTGCCAGCAGTTACCTAGGACAAGCGGGAGAGACCCAGTACTTC.

A note on this clonotype: A read error may account for a junction end that differs from germline. The rearrangement links TRBV3-1 to TRBJ1-2, with D unclear. The CDR3 extends over 13 amino acids. Germline-derived CDR1 and CDR2 are LGHDT and YNNKEL (reference sequence). CDR3 sequence reads: CASSQSRIYGHTF. As DNA, the CDR3 is TGTGCCAGCAGCCAATCTCGTATCTATGGCCACACCTTC.

The chain combines TRBV7-9 with TRBJ2-4; TRBD1 or TRBD2 may be the D gene (5 bases each). Germline CDR1 reads SEHNR; CDR2 reads FQNEAQ (reference sequence). This CDR3 comprises 14 residues. The germline V and J ends were trimmed by 2 bases and 1 base, with 6 bases remaining between them. CDR3 region: CASSLWGAKNIQYF. CDR3 sequence (DNA): TGTGCCAGCAGCTTATGGGGGGCCAAAAACATTCAGTACTTC.

The chain joins TRBV7-6 to TRBJ2-3, with 10 bases fitting TRBD2. Losses at the gene ends were 5 bases for V and 9 bases for J; bases not matched to a gene: 8. CDR1 and CDR2 (germline): SGHVS, FNYEAQ. The CDR3 runs to 14 residues. Here the CDR3 reads CASSRPPGLATQYF. In DNA, the CDR3 is TGTGCCAGCAGCCGCCCCCCGGGACTAGCGACGCAGTATTTT. The full variable domain, completed using reference TRBV7-6 and TRBJ2-3, is GAGVSQSPRYKVTKRGQDVALRCDPISGHVSLYWYRQALGQGPEFLTYFNYEAQQDKSGLPNDRFSAERPEGSISTLTIQRTEQRDSAMYRCASSRPPGLATQYFGPGTRLTVL.

In its sample, this clonotype was seen once. V is TRBV20-1 and J is TRBJ2-1; no reliable D call. Germline V gene data show CDR1 as DFQATT and CDR2 as SNEGSKA (reference sequence). This CDR3 is 10 amino acids long. The CDR3: CRGKGNEQFF. As DNA, the CDR3 is TGCAGGGGCAAGGGCAATGAGCAGTTCTTC.

This clonotype occurred many times. V is TRBV6-5 and J is TRBJ2-1, with TRBD2 matching over 9 bases. Germline CDR1 and CDR2: MNHEY and SVGAGI. Trimming took 0 bases from V and 7 from J; bases not matched to a gene: 7. CDR3 length: 16 residues. The CDR3 spells CASSYSGRGGPNEQFF. For the CDR3, the DNA is TGTGCCAGCAGTTACTCTGGGCGGGGGGGCCCTAATGAGCAGTTCTTC.

The table lists this clonotype with a few counts. The V and J genes are TRBV20-1 and TRBJ2-5; 12 bases align to TRBD2. Gene TRBJ2-7 matches the end of the DNA better, so the J call may be wrong. CDR1 is DFQATT and CDR2 is SNEGSKA in the germline V gene (reference sequence). The CDR3 covers 15 residues. The CDR3 is CSARPPGLAGYEQYF. The CDR3 coding sequence is TGCAGTGCTAGACCGCCGGGACTAGCGGGCTACGAGCAGTACTTC.

The chain is built from TRBV24-1 and TRBJ1-2; D not certain. Looked up from germline, CDR1 is KGHDR and CDR2 is SFDVKD. The V and J ends lost 5 bases and 2 bases respectively, with 5 bases between them. The CDR3 runs to 12 residues. DNA of the CDR3: TGTGCCACCAGTGGCCGGAACTATGGCTACACCTTC. Protein product: CATSGRNYGYTF.